One and the same sample provided the 10 T cell receptor beta chains below, sequenced in a study of CD8+ T cells in alopecia areata. Treatment described: oral pan-JAK inhibitor, 5-10 mg twice daily. Reverse transcription of extracted RNA yielded cDNA, which provided the sequencing template. TCRdb's table, derived via immunoSEQ multiplex PCR, lists solely in-frame clones and lacks some. Here the sample spans over 150,000 clones, approximately 60% being singletons. Sequencing used CD4+ T cells sorted from blood, obtained at week 24, from a patient treated with tofacitinib. These receptors were obtained from a human donor with alopecia areata.

This clone has more than one count but fewer than ten. This CDR3 is also generated by other DNA sequences in the sample. The chain is built from TRBV7-3 and TRBJ2-3, with TRBD2 matching 11 bases. The CDR3 extends over 15 amino acids. CDR1 is SGHTA and CDR2 is FQGTGA in the germline V gene. V lost 3 bases and J lost 6; bases outside the gene matches: 5. In DNA, the CDR3 is TGTGCCAGCAGCTTTAGCGGGGGGGCCAAGGATACGCAGTATTTT. It is translated as CASSFSGGAKDTQYF.

This chain joins TRBV29-1 and TRBJ2-1, with D perhaps matching TRBD2 (6 bases). This CDR3 spans 14 amino acids. V shed 5 bases and J shed 0 bases, with 11 bases lying between them. In germline, CDR1 is SQVTM, CDR2 ANQGSEA. CDR3 nucleotides: TGCAGCGTTCTGGCGGGGAGCTCCTACAATGAGCAGTTCTTC. It is translated as CSVLAGSSYNEQFF.

This clone occurred a few times. The rearrangement links TRBV29-1 to TRBJ2-5, with a weak D call TRBD1 (5 bases). V dropped 5 bases and J dropped 5 bases, with 15 bases sitting between them. Germline values: CDR1 SQVTM, CDR2 ANQGSEA. This CDR3 contains 13 residues. CDR3 amino acids: CSVPRGVRETQYF. The CDR3 nucleotides are TGCAGCGTTCCTAGGGGCGTTCGGGAGACCCAGTACTTC.

The J gene is TRBJ2-2, the V gene TRBV5-6; D uncertain. Trimming left V 3 bases short and J 6 bases short, with 9 bases between. The V gene's germline CDR1 is SGHDT and CDR2 YYEEEE. The CDR3 runs to 13 residues. The CDR3, as DNA: TGTGCCAGCAGCTCCGACCGGCCCGGGGAGCTGTTTTTT. Its protein product is CASSSDRPGELFF.

The chain employs TRBV6-1 and TRBJ2-7; D possibly matches TRBD1 or TRBD2 (6 bases each). Trimming removed 4 bases from V and 4 bases from J, with 14 bases in between. The length of the CDR3 is 14 residues. Germline CDR1 reads MNHNS; CDR2 reads SASEGT. The CDR3 DNA sequence: TGTGCCAGCAGTGGGAGGGGACAAGGGTACGAGCAGTACTTC. The encoded protein is CASSGRGQGYEQYF.

Only a few counts were recorded for this clone. The chain employs TRBV11-2 and TRBJ2-3; TRBD1 matches at 8 bases. This CDR3 spans 14 amino acids. Germline V gene data show CDR1 as SGHAT and CDR2 as FQNNGV. Trimming at V came to 5 bases and at J to 4 bases, leaving 5 bases not matched to a gene. CDR3 in amino acids: CASSTPGQADTQYF. The CDR3 nucleotides are TGTGCCAGCAGCACCCCGGGACAGGCAGATACGCAGTATTTT.

This clone was detected many times. This chain links TRBV18 with TRBJ2-5, with 9 nucleotides matching TRBD1. Germline-derived CDR1 and CDR2 are KGHSH and LQKENI. The length of the CDR3 is 14 residues. Losses at the gene ends were 6 bases for V and 5 bases for J; bases not matched to a gene: 7. CDR3 in DNA: TGTGCCAGCTCCGGGACAGGGAATGCGGAGACCCAGTACTTC. Translating gives CASSGTGNAETQYF.

The chain links TRBV5-1 to TRBJ2-7, with TRBD2 matching over 10 bases. The V gene's germline CDR1 is SGHRS and CDR2 YFSETQ. The CDR3 loop spans 16 amino acids. The V gene end was trimmed by 1 base and the J gene end by 3 bases; junction bases not matched to a gene: 7. CDR3 DNA sequence: TGCGCCAGCAGCTTGAGTAGCGGGGGGAGGAGCTACGAGCAGTACTTC. Translating it yields CASSLSSGGRSYEQYF.

This chain connects TRBV2 to TRBJ2-3; 8 positions agree with TRBD1. The CDR3 consists of 16 residues. The junction had 6 bases not matched to a gene; V was cut back by 4 bases and J by 0 bases. From germline, CDR1 is SNHLY and CDR2 FYNNEI. CDR3 sequence: CASSVRGRLSTDTQYF. The CDR3 DNA reads as TGTGCCAGCAGTGTCAGGGGGCGACTTAGCACAGATACGCAGTATTTT.

This clone is a singleton in its sample. This chain links TRBV6-5 with TRBJ2-3; D possibly uses TRBD1 or TRBD2 (6 bases each). V gave up 6 bases and J gave up 2 bases, with 12 bases separating them. The CDR3 spans 14 residues. Germline values: CDR1 MNHEY, CDR2 SVGAGI. In DNA, the CDR3 is TGTGCCAGCAGGGGGGGCTGGAACACAGATACGCAGTATTTT. Translated: CASRGGWNTDTQYF.